The entry below describes one T cell receptor (beta chain). Its antigen is currently unknown. This entry comes from a study of cytomegalovirus exposure and HLA in healthy donors. Per the germline V gene, CDR1 is LNHDA and CDR2 is SQIVND (reference sequence). Losses at the gene ends were 4 bases for V and 6 bases for J; bases not matched to a gene: 2. CDR3 length equals 13 residues. Both 60 Vbeta primers and 13 Jbeta primers went into the PCR. Some clones are missing from TCRdb's copy, which holds only in-frame ones; the method was immunoSEQ multiplex PCR. The data contain under 110,000 clones, around three quarters of them singletons. The study, taken as a whole, reports: With later analysis, a missense DCLRE1C variant became linked to TCR beta V- and J-gene trimming. High specificity and sensitivity for cytomegalovirus status were reported for the classifier.

The sequenced sample was PBMCs. This receptor was obtained from a man aged 40-55 years in good health and CMV-seronegative. The V and J genes are TRBV19 and TRBJ2-3, with 9 bases aligning to TRBD1. CDR3 residues: CASSTQGADTQYF. In DNA, the CDR3 is TGTGCCAGTAGTACACAGGGGGCCGATACGCAGTATTTT.